The 6 T cell receptor beta chains below were found in one sample sequenced in a study of blood T cell repertoires in COVID-19. Sequenced by immunoSEQ multiplex PCR; TCRdb stores in-frame clones only, minus some. The table records 250,000 or so clones, 89% of them present only once. The specimen was peripheral blood. These TCRs come from a woman aged 40 to 49 who had recovered from COVID-19.

CDR3 loop: CASSASGSYNEQFF. In DNA form, the CDR3 reads TGTGCCAGCAGCGCTAGCGGCTCCTACAATGAGCAGTTCTTC. This chain uses TRBV9 with TRBJ2-1, with TRBD2 matching 7 bases. Trimming took 3 bases from V and 0 from J; bases not matched to a gene: 0. This CDR3 spans 14 amino acids. From germline, CDR1 is SGDLS and CDR2 YYNGEE. The variable domain in full, with the rest retrieved from reference TRBV9 and TRBJ2-1, is DSGVTQTPKHLITATGQRVTLRCSPRSGDLSVYWYQQSLDQGLQFLIQYYNGEERAKGNILERFSAQQFPDLHSELNLSSLELGDSALYFCASSASGSYNEQFFGPGTRLTVL.

The genes are TRBV16 and TRBJ2-3; 12 nucleotides line up with TRBD2. From germline, CDR1 is KGHSY and CDR2 FQNENV. V shed 2 bases, J shed 2 bases, and the junction held 8 bases outside the gene matches. The CDR3 is made up of 18 amino acids. In DNA form, the CDR3 reads TGTGCCAGCAGCCAAACCCAAGGACTAGCGGGATCCACAGATACGCAGTATTTT. Its translation is CASSQTQGLAGSTDTQYF.

The V and J genes are TRBV5-1 and TRBJ2-5, with D unclear. V shed 0 bases and J shed 1 base, with 7 bases lying between them. The CDR3 length is 14 residues. Per the germline V gene, CDR1 is SGHRS and CDR2 is YFSETQ. CDR3 sequence: CASSLGRFQETQYF. CDR3 nucleotide sequence: TGCGCCAGCAGCTTGGGCCGGTTCCAAGAGACCCAGTACTTC. The whole variable domain, remainder taken from reference TRBV5-1 and TRBJ2-5, is KAGVTQTPRYLIKTRGQQVTLSCSPISGHRSVSWYQQTPGQGLQFLFEYFSETQRNKGNFPGRFSGRQFSNSRSEMNVSTLELGDSALYLCASSLGRFQETQYFGPGTRLLVL.

The chain links TRBV12-3 or TRBV12-4 to TRBJ2-2; D may be TRBD1 (6 bases). This CDR3 comprises 13 residues. The germline V and J ends were trimmed by 1 base and 8 bases, with 8 bases remaining between them. CDR3 sequence reads: CASSLGGLGELFF. The CDR3 DNA is TGTGCCAGCAGTTTAGGGGGGCTAGGGGAGCTGTTTTTT.

The V and J genes are TRBV13 and TRBJ1-4; the match to TRBD1 covers 7 bases. CDR3 size: 14 residues. Trimming cost V 4 bases and J 6 bases; bases outside gene matches: 5. Looked up from germline, CDR1 is PRHDT and CDR2 is FYEKMQ (reference sequence). The CDR3 nucleotides read TGTGCCAGCAGCTACAGGCAGGGGGATGAAAAACTGTTTTTT. Translating it yields CASSYRQGDEKLFF.

The rearrangement links TRBV5-1 to TRBJ2-5; the D is unclear. The germline V gene encodes CDR1 SGHRS and CDR2 YFSETQ. V lost 6 bases and J lost 0, with 12 bases in between. This CDR3 region has 14 residues. The CDR3: CASTSLADQETQYF. The CDR3 DNA reads as TGCGCCAGCACCTCTCTTGCGGACCAAGAGACCCAGTACTTC.